Sequencing of this T cell receptor (beta chain) was carried out in a study of blood T cells in healthy people across ages. This CDR3 spans 14 amino acids. Germline V gives CDR1 MNHEY, CDR2 SVGEGT. Trimming stripped 2 bases from V and 10 bases from J, with 16 bases between. A sample-barcoded 5' primer and a J-beta primer mix were used in a second PCR of roughly 7 to 11 cycles. Via MiXCR, TCRdb re-called the 5' RACE reads, giving one row per CDR3 protein. This sample has some 1.1 million distinct CDR3 sequences, with 35% to 40% found just once. This clonotype was sampled from a man in his late teens or twenties in good health. This chain uses TRBV6-2 or TRBV6-3 with TRBJ2-3; TRBD1 might be the D (5 bases). The specimen sequenced was blood. The CDR3 DNA reads as TGTGCCAGCAGTTACGCTCCGGAGACAGCCGCGCAGTATTTT. Its protein product is CASSYAPETAAQYF.